The clone carrying this T cell receptor beta chain came up a few times. The source of the sample is a study of blood T cells in healthy people across ages. CDR1 is SEHNR, CDR2 FQNEAQ, per germline (reference sequence). CDR3 length: 16 residues. The V gene lost 1 base and the J gene lost 4 bases, with 11 bases spanning the gap. Through a sample-barcoded 5' primer and a J-beta primer mix, a second PCR was run for about 6 to 11 cycles. A minimum of 2.5 million CDR3-containing paired-end reads was obtained for each sample. MiXCR was run by TCRdb on the 5' RACE reads, yielding one entry per CDR3 protein. Here the sample spans around 800,000 distinct CDR3 sequences, approximately 55% being singletons.

This TCR was recovered from an elderly man in good health. The chain couples TRBV7-9 to TRBJ2-6; D is unresolved. Sequenced input: blood. The CDR3 region has the DNA TGTGCCAGCAGCTTAGGCAGGAATTTCGGGGCCAACGTCCTGACTTTC. Its protein is CASSLGRNFGANVLTF.